This TCR beta chain was recorded in a study of blood T cell repertoires in COVID-19. Repertoires were generated with immunoSEQ multiplex PCR, while TCRdb's copy carries only in-frame clones and drops some. Of about 370,000 clones in the sample, over 75% are singletons; the top ten hold around 9.3%. The CDR3 is 17 amino acids. Germline V lookup: CDR1 MNHEY, CDR2 SVGEGT. Germline trimming cut 5 bases from V and 4 bases from J; bases unmatched to any gene: 6. The chain combines TRBV6-2 or TRBV6-3 with TRBJ2-6; 12 positions agree with TRBD2. The receptor was isolated from a woman in her 30s with COVID-19, enrolled during active disease. The sample taken for sequencing was peripheral blood. The CDR3 DNA is TGTGCCAGCAGTCCCTGGACTAGCGGGACCGGGGCCAACGTCCTGACTTTC. Translation gives CASSPWTSGTGANVLTF.